These 19 T cell receptor beta chains came from one sample sequenced in a study of CD8 T cells in Susac syndrome. The RNA, roughly 0.45 to 1 ug, was put through reverse transcription using random hexamers. From the immunoSEQ multiplex PCR reads, TCRdb called clonotypes with MiXCR, one entry per CDR3 protein. Altogether some 180,000 distinct CDR3 sequences are present, around 94% being singletons, with the ten largest covering approximately 0.099%. The specimen sequenced was CD4+ T cells from PBMCs. These receptors were obtained from a human donor with Susac syndrome.

This chain joins TRBV4-3 and TRBJ2-1; TRBD1 might be the D (5 bases). This CDR3 is built from 15 residues. V was clipped by 4 bases and J by 6 bases, with 16 bases between them. Germline V gives CDR1 LGHNA, CDR2 YSLEER. The CDR3 reads CASSPSWGGGNEQFF. CDR3 coding DNA: TGCGCCAGCAGCCCGAGCTGGGGCGGCGGCAATGAGCAGTTCTTC.

The rearrangement joins TRBV4-1 to TRBJ1-2, with D unresolved. The CDR3 spans 13 residues. In germline, CDR1 is MGHRA, CDR2 YSYEKL. V shed 2 bases and J shed 8 bases, with 12 bases lying between them. The CDR3 nucleotides are TGCGCCAGCAGCCAACAGGTCGTCGGGGGCTACACCTTC. Translated: CASSQQVVGGYTF.

V usage is TRBV15 and J usage is TRBJ1-6; D ambiguous. This CDR3 is built from 12 residues. Trimming cost V 0 bases and J 12 bases, with 6 bases left between them. CDR1 is LNHNV and CDR2 is YYDKDF in the germline V gene (reference sequence). The CDR3 DNA sequence: TGTGCCACCAGCAGAGACGAACGACCCCTCCACTTT. The encoded protein is CATSRDERPLHF.

This clonotype is a singleton in its sample. The chain uses TRBV25-1 and TRBJ2-2; 10 nucleotides match TRBD2. CDR1 is MGHDK and CDR2 is SYGVNS in the germline V gene. V gave up 3 bases and J gave up 4 bases; unmatched junction bases: 11. The CDR3 totals 18 residues. In DNA, the CDR3 is TGTGCCAGCAGTGAGGATCAAATCGGACTAGCGGTCACCGGGGAGCTGTTTTTT. Protein product: CASSEDQIGLAVTGELFF.

The chain uses TRBV20-1 and TRBJ1-2, with 9 positions matching TRBD1. The CDR3 is made up of 16 amino acids. Germline assignment: CDR1 DFQATT and CDR2 SNEGSKA (reference sequence). Germline trimming cut 4 bases from V and 4 bases from J; bases unmatched to any gene: 13. CDR3: CSATPGQGDSGYGYTF. CDR3 in DNA: TGCAGTGCTACCCCGGGACAGGGTGACTCCGGCTATGGCTACACCTTC.

The J gene is TRBJ2-2, the V gene TRBV29-1, with a possible D match to TRBD1 (6 bases). Germline-derived CDR1 and CDR2 are SQVTM and ANQGSEA. The V gene lost 4 bases and the J gene lost 0 bases, with 12 bases spanning the gap. The CDR3 length is 15 residues. Here the CDR3 DNA reads TGCAGCGTTGGCACAGGGCGTACGAACACCGGGGAGCTGTTTTTT. Its protein is CSVGTGRTNTGELFF.

This chain's CDR3 is CASSWGDRDPDTQYF. The CDR3, as DNA: TGCGCCAGCAGCTGGGGGGACAGGGACCCAGATACGCAGTATTTT. This chain links TRBV5-1 with TRBJ2-3; 9 bases match TRBD1. V lost 3 bases, J lost 4 bases, and 6 bases stayed unmatched. From germline, CDR1 is SGHRS and CDR2 YFSETQ. This CDR3 comprises 15 residues.

The rearrangement uses TRBV10-3 and TRBJ2-7, with 10 nucleotides matching TRBD2. The trim removed 8 bases at V and 2 bases at J, leaving 9 bases unmatched. The CDR3 loop spans 15 amino acids. The germline gives CDR1 ENHRY, CDR2 SYGVKD. The CDR3 here is CAILSGLAGAYEQYF. CDR3 DNA: TGTGCCATCCTCTCTGGTCTAGCGGGGGCCTACGAGCAGTACTTC.

The chain uses TRBV7-2 and TRBJ2-7; 9 nucleotides agree with TRBD2. V was clipped by 5 bases and J by 1 base; unmatched bases: 3. Looked up from germline, CDR1 is SGHTA and CDR2 is FQGNSA. The CDR3 contains 14 residues. The DNA for the CDR3 is TGTGCCAGCAGCCGAGCGGGAGGTTCCTACGAGCAGTACTTC. It yields the protein CASSRAGGSYEQYF.

The chain employs TRBV7-8 and TRBJ2-3; the match to TRBD2 covers 9 bases. The V gene's germline CDR1 is SGHVS and CDR2 FQNEAQ. V lost 8 bases, J lost 4 bases, and 10 bases stayed unmatched. The CDR3 runs 15 residues. The CDR3 bases are TGTGCCAGCGGAGATCGAGCGGGGGGCCCAGATACGCAGTATTTT. Its translation is CASGDRAGGPDTQYF.

CDR3: CSAREFTRTSFEEQFF. The CDR3 nucleotides read TGCAGTGCTAGAGAATTCACTCGGACTAGCTTTGAGGAGCAGTTCTTC. The chain couples TRBV20-1 to TRBJ2-1; 8 positions match TRBD2. The CDR3 is made up of 16 amino acids. Per germline, CDR1 DFQATT and CDR2 SNEGSKA (reference sequence). V was pared by 0 bases and J by 10 bases, with 14 bases of the junction left unmatched.

This chain connects TRBV28 to TRBJ2-7; TRBD1 agrees at 8 bases. V shed 5 bases, J shed 4 bases, and the junction held 10 bases outside the gene matches. The CDR3 spans 15 residues. CDR1 and CDR2 from the germline V gene are MDHEN and SYDVKM. CDR3 loop: CASSPLPRGLYEQYF. CDR3 coding DNA: TGTGCCAGCAGTCCACTGCCCAGGGGGCTATACGAGCAGTACTTC.

CDR3 bases: TGTGCCAGCAGTTCCAGTGACCGCACAGATACGCAGTATTTT. It encodes CASSSSDRTDTQYF. This chain joins TRBV6-6 and TRBJ2-3; D is uncertain. The CDR3 is made up of 14 amino acids. Trimming removed 4 bases from V and 1 base from J, with 9 bases in between. CDR1 is MNHNY and CDR2 is SVGAGI in the germline V gene (reference sequence).

The table lists this clonotype with a count of one. The J gene is TRBJ2-3, the V gene TRBV18; 7 bases line up with TRBD2. The CDR3 loop spans 15 amino acids. Germline CDR1 reads KGHSH; CDR2 reads LQKENI. The J segment lost 5 bases and the V segment lost 6 bases, leaving 11 bases of the junction unmatched. The CDR3 nucleotides read TGTGCCAGCTCGCCTCGGGCCGGGGGGAAAGATACGCAGTATTTT. This sequence encodes CASSPRAGGKDTQYF.

This clonotype was found once. The chain links TRBV5-4 to TRBJ2-5; D may be TRBD1 (6 bases). V lost 4 bases to trimming and J lost 0 bases, with 10 bases between them. This CDR3 is built from 14 residues. Germline V gene lookup returns CDR1 SGHNT and CDR2 YYREEE (reference sequence). In nucleotides, the CDR3 is TGTGCCAGCAGCGCCAGACAGGACCAAGAGACCCAGTACTTC. Protein product: CASSARQDQETQYF. Looking up the rest from reference TRBV5-4 and TRBJ2-5 gives the full variable domain: ETGVTQSPTHLIKTRGQQVTLRCSSQSGHNTVSWYQQALGQGPQFIFQYYREEENGRGNFPPRFSGLQFPNYSSELNVNALELDDSALYLCASSARQDQETQYFGPGTRLLVL.

This chain links TRBV29-1 with TRBJ2-3, with 12 bases aligning to TRBD2. V gave up 6 bases and J gave up 6 bases; unmatched junction bases: 10. The CDR3 totals 15 residues. CDR1 SQVTM and CDR2 ANQGSEA come from the germline V gene. The CDR3 loop reads CSVLGSSGRADTQYF. CDR3 nucleotides: TGCAGCGTGTTGGGGTCTAGCGGGAGGGCGGATACGCAGTATTTT.

V gene TRBV7-6 combines with J gene TRBJ1-1; TRBD1 matches 9 bases. CDR1 and CDR2 (germline): SGHVS, FNYEAQ. The CDR3 has 14 residues. The J segment lost 3 bases and the V segment lost 1 base, leaving 0 bases of the junction unmatched. CDR3 loop: CASSLGTGDTEAFF. CDR3 nucleotides: TGTGCCAGCAGCTTAGGGACAGGGGACACTGAAGCTTTCTTT. Looking up the rest from reference TRBV7-6 and TRBJ1-1 gives the full variable domain: GAGVSQSPRYKVTKRGQDVALRCDPISGHVSLYWYRQALGQGPEFLTYFNYEAQQDKSGLPNDRFSAERPEGSISTLTIQRTEQRDSAMYRCASSLGTGDTEAFFGQGTRLTVV.

This chain joins TRBV29-1 and TRBJ2-7, with no clear D. Trimming cost V 5 bases and J 0 bases, with 14 bases left between them. This CDR3 region has 14 residues. Germline V gene sequence: CDR1 SQVTM, CDR2 ANQGSEA. The CDR3 reads CSVLGRMSSYEQYF. CDR3 nucleotide sequence: TGCAGCGTTCTCGGCCGAATGAGCTCCTACGAGCAGTACTTC.

The chain uses TRBV30 and TRBJ2-7; D is possibly TRBD2 (6 bases). This CDR3 is built from 13 residues. Germline assignment: CDR1 GTSNPN and CDR2 SVGIG (reference sequence). V was shortened by 5 bases and J by 4 bases, with 15 bases between the two germline ends. This CDR3 is CAWGGSAPYEQYF. In DNA, the CDR3 is TGTGCCTGGGGAGGGTCGGCCCCATACGAGCAGTACTTC.